One and the same sample provided the 14 T cell receptor beta chains below, sequenced in a study of STAT5B mutations in CD4+ large granular lymphocyte leukemia. The method was immunoSEQ multiplex PCR; TCRdb's version includes in-frame clones alone and lacks a portion of them. This table holds 34,000 or so clones, around four fifths found once. The sample consisted of CD4+ T cells from blood buffy coats. The receptor source for this set is a human donor in good health.

This chain connects TRBV11-1 to TRBJ2-7; D is possibly TRBD1 or TRBD2 (5 bases each). CDR1 and CDR2 from the germline V gene are SGHAT and FQDESV (reference sequence). The CDR3 runs to 17 residues. V was trimmed by 8 bases and J by 0 bases, leaving 23 bases between them. DNA of the CDR3: TGTGCCAGCTCTCCCCCGGGGCTCCCTGAGAGCTCCTACGAGCAGTACTTC. Its protein is CASSPPGLPESSYEQYF.

J is TRBJ2-6 and V is TRBV10-1; the D gene is possibly TRBD2 (5 bases). The CDR3 loop spans 15 amino acids. Germline values: CDR1 WNHNN, CDR2 SYGVQD (reference sequence). Trimming took 5 bases from V and 4 from J, leaving 12 bases between them. The DNA of the CDR3 is TGCGCCAGCAGTTCGGGCCCGGGAGGGGCCAACGTCCTGACTTTC. Its protein is CASSSGPGGANVLTF.

V is TRBV5-1 and J is TRBJ2-7, with 7 bases aligning to TRBD2. The germline gives CDR1 SGHRS, CDR2 YFSETQ. Trimming removed 4 bases from V and 6 bases from J; junction bases left unmatched: 10. CDR3 length equals 14 residues. The CDR3 region is CASSPPGLNLEQYF. The CDR3 region has the DNA TGCGCCAGCAGCCCTCCGGGACTAAACCTCGAGCAGTACTTC.

This chain uses TRBV5-1 with TRBJ2-5; 8 bases are a match to TRBD1. The closer fit of TRBJ2-7 to the DNA end suggests the J call may be wrong. CDR1 SGHRS and CDR2 YFSETQ come from the germline V gene. The CDR3 sequence is 16 residues long. The CDR3 DNA is TGCGCCAGCAGCTTGGGGACAGGGTGGGTGTCCTACGAGCAGTACTTC. Translating gives CASSLGTGWVSYEQYF.

This chain links TRBV29-1 with TRBJ2-5; the D call may be TRBD1 or TRBD2 (5 bases each). This CDR3 has 14 residues. Between the trimmed V and J ends, which lost 4 bases and 4 bases, there was a span of 16 bases. Germline CDR1 and CDR2: SQVTM and ANQGSEA. The CDR3 spells CSVVEGTLGETQYF. For the CDR3, the DNA is TGCAGCGTTGTTGAAGGGACGTTGGGAGAGACCCAGTACTTC.

The chain links TRBV6-1 to TRBJ2-7; the D gene is possibly TRBD2 (5 bases). The CDR3 is 14 residues long. Germline V gene lookup returns CDR1 MNHNS and CDR2 SASEGT. Trimming shortened V by 10 bases and J by 3 bases, and 19 bases separated the two germline ends. CDR3 protein: CATAARTSIYEQYF. The CDR3 nucleotides read TGTGCCACCGCGGCGAGGACTTCGATCTACGAGCAGTACTTC.

The genes are TRBV30 and TRBJ1-2; TRBD1 agrees at 9 bases. After removal of 8 bases from V and 8 bases from J, the junction contained 12 bases not matched to a gene. The CDR3 contains 13 residues. Germline assignment: CDR1 GTSNPN and CDR2 SVGIG (reference sequence). The CDR3 DNA reads as TGTGCCGGGACCGGGACAGGGCAATCGGGCTACACCTTC. Translating it yields CAGTGTGQSGYTF.

The chain combines TRBV9 with TRBJ2-5, with D maybe TRBD2 (6 bases). Between the trimmed V and J ends, which lost 4 bases and 5 bases, there was a span of 12 bases. CDR1 SGDLS and CDR2 YYNGEE come from the germline V gene. The CDR3 sequence is 13 residues long. Written as DNA, the CDR3 is TGTGCCAGCAGCTCAGGCGGGATGGAGACCCAGTACTTC. Translating gives CASSSGGMETQYF.

The J gene is TRBJ2-7, the V gene TRBV30; 7 bases line up with TRBD2. V shed 3 bases and J 9 bases; nucleotides not matched to a gene: 11. This CDR3 has 13 residues. Looked up from germline, CDR1 is GTSNPN and CDR2 is SVGIG (reference sequence). The CDR3 coding sequence is TGTGCCTGGAGACCTAGGGCGGGAGTCTCGCAGTACTTC. Translated: CAWRPRAGVSQYF. The entire variable domain, with the rest obtained from reference TRBV30 and TRBJ2-7, is as follows: SQTIHQWPATLVQPVGSPLSLECTVEGTSNPNLYWYRQAAGRGLQLLFYSVGIGQISSEVPQNLSASRPQDRQFILSSKKLLLSDSGFYLCAWRPRAGVSQYFGPGTRLTVT.

This clone was picked up one time. This chain links TRBV6-5 with TRBJ1-5; D gene uncertain. The CDR3 is 15 residues long. Germline CDR1 and CDR2: MNHEY and SVGAGI. V lost 5 bases to trimming and J lost 3 bases, with 14 bases between them. The CDR3 spells CASSRTGSLNQPQHF. The CDR3 nucleotides are TGTGCCAGCAGTCGTACTGGGTCGCTCAATCAGCCCCAGCATTTT.

The V and J genes are TRBV7-2 and TRBJ2-5; TRBD2 matches 7 bases. The J call is doubtful: the DNA matches TRBJ2-7 better. This CDR3 comprises 18 residues. Germline V gene sequence: CDR1 SGHTA, CDR2 FQGNSA. CDR3: CASSPPGWVSSGSYEQYF. The CDR3 DNA sequence: TGTGCCAGCAGCCCCCCGGGGTGGGTTTCTAGCGGTTCCTACGAGCAGTACTTC.

This CDR3 is CASSPRGGTSSYEQYF. CDR3 DNA: TGTGCCAGCAGCCCACGAGGTGGGACTAGTTCCTACGAGCAGTACTTC. This chain connects TRBV7-2 to TRBJ2-7, with 8 bases fitting TRBD2. The CDR3 spans 16 residues. V shed 5 bases and J 1 base; nucleotides not matched to a gene: 10. CDR1 and CDR2 from the germline V gene are SGHTA and FQGNSA.

This chain uses TRBV6-5 with TRBJ2-7; a weak D match, TRBD2 (5 bases). Looked up from germline, CDR1 is MNHEY and CDR2 is SVGAGI. CDR3 length: 12 residues. Deletions cut 6 bases from V and 3 bases from J, with 9 bases between. CDR3 sequence: CASSPDYYEQYF. As DNA, the CDR3 is TGTGCCAGCAGCCCCGACTACTACGAGCAGTACTTC.

The chain employs TRBV5-1 and TRBJ2-1; 13 nucleotides line up with TRBD2. V was pared by 4 bases and J by 9 bases, with 7 bases of the junction left unmatched. Germline CDR1 reads SGHRS; CDR2 reads YFSETQ. The CDR3 extends over 15 amino acids. CDR3 protein: CASSPTSGRESEQFF. CDR3 nucleotide sequence: TGCGCCAGCAGCCCAACTAGCGGGAGGGAGAGTGAGCAGTTCTTC. The full variable domain, with the rest looked up from reference TRBV5-1 and TRBJ2-1, is KAGVTQTPRYLIKTRGQQVTLSCSPISGHRSVSWYQQTPGQGLQFLFEYFSETQRNKGNFPGRFSGRQFSNSRSEMNVSTLELGDSALYLCASSPTSGRESEQFFGPGTRLTVL.